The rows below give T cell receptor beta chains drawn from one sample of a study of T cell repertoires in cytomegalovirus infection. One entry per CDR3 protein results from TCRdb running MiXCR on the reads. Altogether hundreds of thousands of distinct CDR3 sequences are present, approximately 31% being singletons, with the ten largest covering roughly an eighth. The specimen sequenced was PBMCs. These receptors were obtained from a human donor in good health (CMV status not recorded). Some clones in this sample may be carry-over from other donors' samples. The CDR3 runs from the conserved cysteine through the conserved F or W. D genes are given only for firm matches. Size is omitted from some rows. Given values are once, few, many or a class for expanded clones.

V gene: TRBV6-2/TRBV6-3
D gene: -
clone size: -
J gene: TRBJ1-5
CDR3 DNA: TGTGCCAGCAGTTACGTACAGATTTCGGGCAATCAGCCCCAGCATTTT
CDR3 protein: CASSYVQISGNQPQHF

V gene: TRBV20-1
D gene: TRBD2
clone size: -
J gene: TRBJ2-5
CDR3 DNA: TGCAGTGCTACCGGGACTAGCGGGGGCCTTCAAGAGACCCAGTACTTC
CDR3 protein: CSATGTSGGLQETQYF

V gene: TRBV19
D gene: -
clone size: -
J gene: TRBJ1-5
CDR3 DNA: TGTGCCAGTAGTCGGGGAGGAGGTAGCAATCAGCCCCAGCATTTT
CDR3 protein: CASSRGGGSNQPQHF

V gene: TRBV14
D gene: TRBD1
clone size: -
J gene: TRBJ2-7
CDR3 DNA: TGTGCCAGCAGCCGCGACAGGGGTTCAACGTCGCAGTACTTC
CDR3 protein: CASSRDRGSTSQYF

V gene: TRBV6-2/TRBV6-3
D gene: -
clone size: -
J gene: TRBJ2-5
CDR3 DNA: TGTGCCAGCAGTTTGCCTTTGGCGGCGTACCAAGAGACCCAGTACTTC
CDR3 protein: CASSLPLAAYQETQYF

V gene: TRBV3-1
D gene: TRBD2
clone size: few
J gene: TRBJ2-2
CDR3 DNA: TGTGCCAGCAGTCCACTAGCGGGGAAGAACACCGGGGAGCTGTTTTTT
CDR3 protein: CASSPLAGKNTGELFF

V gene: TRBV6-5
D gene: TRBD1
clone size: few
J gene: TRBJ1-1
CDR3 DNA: TGTGCCAGCAGTACAAGACAGGGGGTCACTGAAGCTTTCTTT
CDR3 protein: CASSTRQGVTEAFF

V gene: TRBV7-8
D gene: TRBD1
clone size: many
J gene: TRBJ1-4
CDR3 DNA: TGTGCCAGCAGCAAGGGACAGGGGCATGAAAAACTGTTTTTT
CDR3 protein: CASSKGQGHEKLFF

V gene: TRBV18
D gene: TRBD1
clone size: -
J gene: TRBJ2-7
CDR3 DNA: TGTGCCAGCTCCACGGGACAGTTCTACGAGCAGTACTTC
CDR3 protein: CASSTGQFYEQYF

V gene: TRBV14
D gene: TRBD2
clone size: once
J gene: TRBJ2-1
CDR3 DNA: TGTGCCAGCAGCAGAGCGGGGGGAACAACAAGTGAGCAGTTCTTC
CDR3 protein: CASSRAGGTTSEQFF

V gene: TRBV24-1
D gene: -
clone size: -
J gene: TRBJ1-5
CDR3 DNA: TGTGCCACCAGTGGAGCCGGCAATCAGCCCCAGCATTTT
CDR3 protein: CATSGAGNQPQHF

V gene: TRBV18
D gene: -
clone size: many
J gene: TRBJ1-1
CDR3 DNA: TGTGCCAGCTCACCCCTCGACCCTGGGGGTACTGAAGCTTTCTTT
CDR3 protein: CASSPLDPGGTEAFF

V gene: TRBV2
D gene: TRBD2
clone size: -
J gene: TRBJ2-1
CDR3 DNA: TGTGCCAGGATGGGAGGGACCAGCTCCTACAATAAGCAGTTCTTC
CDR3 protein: CARMGGTSSYNKQFF

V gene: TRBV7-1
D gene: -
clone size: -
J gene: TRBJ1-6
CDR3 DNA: TGTGCCAGCACTGCGAGGGGAGACCGCTCATCCCTCCACTTT
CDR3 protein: CASTARGDRSSLHF

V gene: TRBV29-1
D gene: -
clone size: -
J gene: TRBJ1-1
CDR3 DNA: TGCAGCGTTCGACGGGTAATGAACACTGAAGCTTTCTTT
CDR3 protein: CSVRRVMNTEAFF

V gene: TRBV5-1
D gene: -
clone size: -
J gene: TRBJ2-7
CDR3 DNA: TGCGCCAGCAGCCCCTGGGAGGGGGGCGAGCAGTACTTC
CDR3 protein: CASSPWEGGEQYF

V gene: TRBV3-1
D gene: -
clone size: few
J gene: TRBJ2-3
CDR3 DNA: TGTGCCAGCAGCCAAGGTGACCCTGATACGCAGTATTTT
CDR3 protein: CASSQGDPDTQYF

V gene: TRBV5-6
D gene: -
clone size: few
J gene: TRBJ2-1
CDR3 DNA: TGTGCCAGCGGCGCCGGGACAAGAAAAATGGATGAGCAGTTCTTC
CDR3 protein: CASGAGTRKMDEQFF

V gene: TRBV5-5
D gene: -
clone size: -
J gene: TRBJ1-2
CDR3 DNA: TGTGCCAGCAGCTTGGTTGGTTTGGACTATGGCTACACCTTC
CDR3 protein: CASSLVGLDYGYTF

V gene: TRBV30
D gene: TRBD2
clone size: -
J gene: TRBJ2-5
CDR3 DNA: TGTGCCTGTCTTCCCGGGACTAGCGTAGGCGAGACCCAGTACTTC
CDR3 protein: CACLPGTSVGETQYF

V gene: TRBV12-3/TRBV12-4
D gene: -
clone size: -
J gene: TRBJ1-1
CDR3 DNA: TGTGCCAGCAGTTTAGGCAGGCCTGAAGCTTTCTTT
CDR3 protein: CASSLGRPEAFF

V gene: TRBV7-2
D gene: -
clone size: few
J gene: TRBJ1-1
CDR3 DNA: TGTGCCAGCAGCCAGCGGGACACATACACTGAAGCTTTCTTT
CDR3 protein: CASSQRDTYTEAFF

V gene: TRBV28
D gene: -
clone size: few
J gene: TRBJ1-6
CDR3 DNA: TGTGCCAGCAGTTTACGGACCGGGGTTGGCCATTCACCCCTCCACTTT
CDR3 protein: CASSLRTGVGHSPLHF

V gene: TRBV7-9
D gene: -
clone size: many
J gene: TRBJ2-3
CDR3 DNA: TGTGCCAGCAGCTTAACGTCGCGGGCATCTAGCACAGATACGCAGTATTTT
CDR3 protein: CASSLTSRASSTDTQYF

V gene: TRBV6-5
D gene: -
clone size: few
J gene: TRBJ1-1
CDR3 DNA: TGTGCCAGCAGTTCAGACACACCAAACACTGAAGCTTTCTTT
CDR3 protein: CASSSDTPNTEAFF

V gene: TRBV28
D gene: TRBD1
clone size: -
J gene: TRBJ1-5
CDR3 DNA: TGTGCCAGCAGACGATCCGGGACAGACAATCAGCCCCAGCATTTT
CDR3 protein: CASRRSGTDNQPQHF

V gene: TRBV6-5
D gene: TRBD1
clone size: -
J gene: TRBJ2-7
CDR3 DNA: TGTGCCAGCAGTTCCAGACAGGGCGCAATGATAACCGCTGCCTACGAGCAGAACTTC
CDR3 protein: CASSSRQGAMITAAYEQNF

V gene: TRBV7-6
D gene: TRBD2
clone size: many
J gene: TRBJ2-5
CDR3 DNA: TGTGCCAGCAGCTTGTTAGGTGTAGCGGGGGGACTGTACCAAGAGACCCAGTACTTC
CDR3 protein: CASSLLGVAGGLYQETQYF

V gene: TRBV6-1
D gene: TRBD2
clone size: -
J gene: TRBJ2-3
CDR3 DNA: TGTGCCAGCAGTGAGCGAGCGGGGGGCGCAGATACGCAGTATTTT
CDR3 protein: CASSERAGGADTQYF

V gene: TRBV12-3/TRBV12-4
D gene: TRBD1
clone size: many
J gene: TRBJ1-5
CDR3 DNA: TGTGCCAGCAGGCCGACAGGGAATCAGCCCCAGCATTTT
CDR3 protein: CASRPTGNQPQHF

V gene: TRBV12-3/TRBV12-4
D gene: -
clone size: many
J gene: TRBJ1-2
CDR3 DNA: TGTGCCAGCAGCTCAGGTTCAGGGGGCTACACCTTC
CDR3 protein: CASSSGSGGYTF

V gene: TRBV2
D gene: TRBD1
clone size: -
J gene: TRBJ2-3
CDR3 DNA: TGTGCCAGCAGTACAGGACAGGGGAGCACAGATACGCAGTATTTT
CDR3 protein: CASSTGQGSTDTQYF

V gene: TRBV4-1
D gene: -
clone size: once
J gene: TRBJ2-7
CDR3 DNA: TGCGCCAGCAGCCAAGTTGAGGATTCAAGCTCCTACGAGCAGTACTTC
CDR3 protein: CASSQVEDSSSYEQYF

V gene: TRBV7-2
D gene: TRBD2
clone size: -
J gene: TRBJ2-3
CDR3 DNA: TGTGCCAGCAGCCCCTGGGGTAGCGGGGGCACAGATACGCAGTATTTT
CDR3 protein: CASSPWGSGGTDTQYF

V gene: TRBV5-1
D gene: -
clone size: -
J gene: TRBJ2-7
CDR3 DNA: TGCGCCAGCCAACCTACCGTTACCTCCTACGAGCAGTACTTC
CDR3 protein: CASQPTVTSYEQYF

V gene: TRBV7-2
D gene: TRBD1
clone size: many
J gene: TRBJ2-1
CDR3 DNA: TGTGCCAGCAGCTTACCGGGACAGGGAGCCAATGAGCAGTTCTTC
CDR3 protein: CASSLPGQGANEQFF

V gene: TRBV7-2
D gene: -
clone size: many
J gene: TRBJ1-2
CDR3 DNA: TGTGCCAGCAGCTCCGAGGGACGGATATATGGCTACACCTTC
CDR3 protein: CASSSEGRIYGYTF